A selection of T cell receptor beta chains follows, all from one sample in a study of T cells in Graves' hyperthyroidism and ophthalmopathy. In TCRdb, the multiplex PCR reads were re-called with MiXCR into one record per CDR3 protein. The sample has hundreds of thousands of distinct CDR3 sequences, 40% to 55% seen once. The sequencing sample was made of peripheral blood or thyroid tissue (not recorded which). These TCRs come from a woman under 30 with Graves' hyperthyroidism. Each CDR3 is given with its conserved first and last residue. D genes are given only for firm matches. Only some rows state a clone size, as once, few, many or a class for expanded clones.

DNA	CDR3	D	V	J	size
TGTGCCTCCGTGGCAGGGGGGAAACTGTTTTTT	CASVAGGKLFF	TRBD1	TRBV2	TRBJ1-4	-
TGTGCCAGCAGGCACCGCGAAGATAATGGCTACACCTTC	CASRHREDNGYTF	-	TRBV2	TRBJ1-2	few
TGCGCCAGCAGGGACAGGGCCTCTGGAAACACCATATATTTT	CASRDRASGNTIYF	TRBD1	TRBV5-1	TRBJ1-3	-
TGCGCCAGCAAACTAGCGGGACTAACAGATACGCAGTATTTT	CASKLAGLTDTQYF	TRBD2	TRBV7-9	TRBJ2-3	-
TGTGCCATCTCTCGGGCTCCCTACGAGCAGTACTTC	CAISRAPYEQYF	-	TRBV10-3	TRBJ2-7	many
TGTGCCAGCACCGAGGACAGGGGCAACTATGGCTACACCTTC	CASTEDRGNYGYTF	TRBD1	TRBV2	TRBJ1-2	-
TGTGCCTCGGGGACCCGCTATGGCTACACCTTC	CASGTRYGYTF	-	TRBV10-3	TRBJ1-2	many
TGTGCCAGCAGCCAAGTAGCGGCCAACGTCCTGACTTTC	CASSQVAANVLTF	-	TRBV14	TRBJ2-6	-
TGCGCCAGCAGCTTGGACGTCAACTCTGGAAACACCATATATTTT	CASSLDVNSGNTIYF	-	TRBV5-1	TRBJ1-3	few
TGTGCCAGCAGTTACGAACACCGGGGCAATCAGCCCCAGCATTTT	CASSYEHRGNQPQHF	-	TRBV7-3	TRBJ1-5	-
TGCAGTGCTCTAAGGGGGGCCTTTTCCTACGGGCAGTACTTC	CSALRGAFSYGQYF	-	TRBV20-1	TRBJ2-7	-
TGCAGCGCCAGCCCACTGGGGGAGACCCAGTACTTC	CSASPLGETQYF	-	TRBV29-1	TRBJ2-5	many
TGCAGCGCCTGGGGGGAGACCCAGTACTTC	CSAWGETQYF	-	TRBV29-1	TRBJ2-5	many
TGTGCCAGCAGAACGGGGGTAGGGGAGACCCAGTACTTC	CASRTGVGETQYF	-	TRBV24-1	TRBJ2-5	few
TGCAGTTTGGGCAGAGGAGAGACCCAGTACTTC	CSLGRGETQYF	-	TRBV29-1	TRBJ2-5	-
TGCAGCGTCAAGTCACCCACTAATGAAAAACTGTTTTTT	CSVKSPTNEKLFF	-	TRBV29-1	TRBJ1-4	many
TGCAGCCTGTACGCCTCAGGGAAGAAGGAGCAGTACTTC	CSLYASGKKEQYF	-	TRBV29-1	TRBJ2-7	-
TGCAGCGTTCGGCTGGGTGGTGAAGCTTTCTTT	CSVRLGGEAFF	-	TRBV29-1	TRBJ1-1	-
TGTGCCAGCAGGGACAGGGCGAGCTCCTATAATTCACCCCTCCACTTT	CASRDRASSYNSPLHF	TRBD1	TRBV11-2	TRBJ1-6	-
TGCAGCGTTGAAGCTGCCCGAAAAGCTTTCTTT	CSVEAARKAFF	-	TRBV29-1	TRBJ1-1	many
TGTGCCACCAGCATCCTCGGGCCGACTAGCTCTGGAAACACCATATATTTT	CATSILGPTSSGNTIYF	-	TRBV15	TRBJ1-3	-
TGTGCCAGCAGCTGGGGACAGGACAACTATAATTCACCCCTCCACTTT	CASSWGQDNYNSPLHF	TRBD1	TRBV7-8	TRBJ1-6	few
TGTGCCAGCAGTGAGAGGGGCAGGGGGGCCAACGTCCTGACTTTC	CASSERGRGANVLTF	-	TRBV2	TRBJ2-6	-
TGTGCCACCAGCACTCGACAGGGAACGGAGACCCAGTACTTC	CATSTRQGTETQYF	TRBD1	TRBV15	TRBJ2-5	-
TGTGCCAGCAGCGAACAATCGACAGGGAAGGTTGGCTACACCTTC	CASSEQSTGKVGYTF	TRBD1	TRBV9	TRBJ1-2	few
TGTGCCAGCAGCGTTGGACCGGGGGGGGCCAGAGAGACCCAGTACTTC	CASSVGPGGARETQYF	TRBD2	TRBV7-2	TRBJ2-5	-
TGCAGCGTTGAAGTCCTAGCGGGATCCTACGAGCAGTACTTC	CSVEVLAGSYEQYF	TRBD2	TRBV29-1	TRBJ2-7	-
TGTGCCAGCAGCTTATCGGGGGGTTTAGCTTTCTTT	CASSLSGGLAFF	-	TRBV7-9	TRBJ1-1	many
TGTGCCACCACGGCGATCGGACAGGGATTAGGCGAGCAGTACTTC	CATTAIGQGLGEQYF	TRBD1	TRBV10-1	TRBJ2-7	few
TGTGCCAGCAGCTCGTGGCGGGACAGCAATCAGCCCCAGCATTTT	CASSSWRDSNQPQHF	-	TRBV12-3/TRBV12-4	TRBJ1-5	-
TGTGCCACCAGCAGAGATCAGGGCAGCCAAGAGACCCAGTACTTC	CATSRDQGSQETQYF	-	TRBV15	TRBJ2-5	many
TGTGCCCCAAAGACAGCCCAGAACACTGAAGCTTTCTTT	CAPKTAQNTEAFF	-	TRBV7-6	TRBJ1-1	-
TGCAGTGCTGGACAGGGGGCGCGAAACTATGGCTACACCTTC	CSAGQGARNYGYTF	TRBD1	TRBV20-1	TRBJ1-2	-
TGCAGCGTTGCTGCGGGTCCCCGGTCAGCGCAGTATTTT	CSVAAGPRSAQYF	-	TRBV29-1	TRBJ2-3	-
TGTGCCAGCAGCTCCGGGACTCTCGAGCAGTACTTC	CASSSGTLEQYF	-	TRBV7-6	TRBJ2-7	-
TGTGCCAGCAGCCGAACAGGGGGGTGGCAGTACTTC	CASSRTGGWQYF	TRBD1	TRBV7-9	TRBJ2-7	-
TGTGCCAGCAGCTTTCTGGACAGGGCCGTCCAAGAGACCCAGTACTTC	CASSFLDRAVQETQYF	TRBD1	TRBV7-2	TRBJ2-5	few
TGCGCCAGCAGCCTCGGGACAGGGGATGGCTGCACCTTC	CASSLGTGDGCTF	TRBD1	TRBV5-1	TRBJ1-2	-
TGTGCCAGCAGCTTAGCGGGAGGGCTAAGGGACCAGTACTTC	CASSLAGGLRDQYF	TRBD2	TRBV7-6	TRBJ2-5	-
TGCAGTGCTAGAGATCCAGGGGTACGGGGTGGCTACACCTTC	CSARDPGVRGGYTF	-	TRBV20-1	TRBJ1-2	-
TGTGCCAGCAGCCAACCGGGCTCCTACGAGCAGTACTTC	CASSQPGSYEQYF	-	TRBV7-9	TRBJ2-7	many
TGTGCCACCAGTTCGGACCTAAGCAATCAGCCCCAGCATTTT	CATSSDLSNQPQHF	-	TRBV24-1	TRBJ1-5	many
TGCAGCGTTGAGGAGGATTTTACCTCCTACGAGCAGTACTTC	CSVEEDFTSYEQYF	-	TRBV29-1	TRBJ2-7	few
TGTGCCAGCATGGACACTAGCCGGTCGGGTGAGCAGTACTTC	CASMDTSRSGEQYF	-	TRBV2	TRBJ2-7	-
TGTGCCAGAGACCTGGGAGGGTCTGAAGCTTTCTTT	CARDLGGSEAFF	-	TRBV2	TRBJ1-1	many
TGTGCCAGTAGTATAGATCCGATAAAAGGGGAGACCCGGTACTTC	CASSIDPIKGETRYF	-	TRBV19	TRBJ2-5	-
TGCAGTGCTAGGGAGACAGGGCCAAATGAAAAACTGTTTTTT	CSARETGPNEKLFF	TRBD1	TRBV20-1	TRBJ1-4	-